This note documents a single TCR beta chain sequence. CDR1 and CDR2 (germline): LGHNA, YNFKEQ. Trimming at V came to 0 bases and at J to 5 bases, leaving 7 bases not matched to a gene. The CDR3 is 15 amino acids. The source of the sample is a study of blood T cell repertoires in COVID-19. Overall study context: COVID-19 samples, acute and convalescent, were from the United States, Italy and Spain.

Seattle researchers signed up patients amid active infection and tracked them longitudinally. Sequencing was performed with immunoSEQ multiplex PCR; in TCRdb, only in-frame clones are kept and a portion is missing. This sample has roughly 52,000 clones, with 70% to 85% found just once. The sample consisted of peripheral blood. The receptor was isolated from a man aged 80 or over with COVID-19, enrolled during active disease. The J gene is TRBJ2-7, the V gene TRBV4-2; TRBD1 matches 7 bases. CDR3 residues: CASSQDNRGSDEQYF. In DNA, the CDR3 is TGTGCCAGCAGCCAAGACAACAGGGGAAGCGACGAGCAGTACTTC.